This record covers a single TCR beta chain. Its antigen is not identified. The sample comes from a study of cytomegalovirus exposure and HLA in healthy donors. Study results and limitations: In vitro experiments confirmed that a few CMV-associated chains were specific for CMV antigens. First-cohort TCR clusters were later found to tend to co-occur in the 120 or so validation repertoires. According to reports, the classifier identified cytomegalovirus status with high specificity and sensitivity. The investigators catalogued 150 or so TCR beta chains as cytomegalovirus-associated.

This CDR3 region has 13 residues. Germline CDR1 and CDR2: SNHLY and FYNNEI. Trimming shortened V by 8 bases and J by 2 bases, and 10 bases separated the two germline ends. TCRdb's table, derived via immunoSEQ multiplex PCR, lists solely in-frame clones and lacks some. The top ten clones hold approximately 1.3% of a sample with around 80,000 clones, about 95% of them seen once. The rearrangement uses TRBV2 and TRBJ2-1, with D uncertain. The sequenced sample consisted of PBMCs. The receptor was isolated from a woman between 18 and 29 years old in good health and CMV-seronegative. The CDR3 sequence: CASCSGPYNEQFF. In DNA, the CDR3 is TGTGCCAGCTGTTCAGGCCCCTACAATGAGCAGTTCTTC.